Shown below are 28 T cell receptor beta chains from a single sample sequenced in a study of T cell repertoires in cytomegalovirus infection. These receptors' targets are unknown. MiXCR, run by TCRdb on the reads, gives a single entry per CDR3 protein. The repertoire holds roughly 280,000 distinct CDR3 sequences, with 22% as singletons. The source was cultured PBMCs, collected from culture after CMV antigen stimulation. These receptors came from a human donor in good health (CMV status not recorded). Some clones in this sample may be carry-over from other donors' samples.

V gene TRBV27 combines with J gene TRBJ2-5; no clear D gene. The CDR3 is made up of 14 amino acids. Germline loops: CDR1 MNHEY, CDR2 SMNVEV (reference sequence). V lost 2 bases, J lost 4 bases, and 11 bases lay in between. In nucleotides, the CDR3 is TGTGCCAGCAGTTTAAAAGGGTGGAGAGAGACCCAGTACTTC. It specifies CASSLKGWRETQYF.

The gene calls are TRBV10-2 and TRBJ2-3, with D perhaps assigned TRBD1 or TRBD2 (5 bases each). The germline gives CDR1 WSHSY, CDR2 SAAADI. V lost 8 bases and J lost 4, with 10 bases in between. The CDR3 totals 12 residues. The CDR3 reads CASGVGADTQYF. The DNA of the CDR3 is TGCGCCAGCGGGGTGGGGGCAGATACGCAGTATTTT.

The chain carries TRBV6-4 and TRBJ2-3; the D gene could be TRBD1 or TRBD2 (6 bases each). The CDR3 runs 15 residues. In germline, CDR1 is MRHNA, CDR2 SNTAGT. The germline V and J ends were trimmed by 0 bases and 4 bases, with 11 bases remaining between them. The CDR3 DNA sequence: TGTGCCAGCAGTGACTCGGGGGGCGCGTCAGATACGCAGTATTTT. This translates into CASSDSGGASDTQYF.

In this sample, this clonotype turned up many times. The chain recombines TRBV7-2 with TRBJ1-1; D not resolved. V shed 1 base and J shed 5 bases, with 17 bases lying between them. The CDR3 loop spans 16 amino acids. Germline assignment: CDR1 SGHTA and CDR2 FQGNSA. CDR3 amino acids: CASSLVGMGRNTEAFF. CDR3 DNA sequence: TGTGCCAGCAGCTTAGTTGGTATGGGGAGGAATACTGAAGCTTTCTTT.

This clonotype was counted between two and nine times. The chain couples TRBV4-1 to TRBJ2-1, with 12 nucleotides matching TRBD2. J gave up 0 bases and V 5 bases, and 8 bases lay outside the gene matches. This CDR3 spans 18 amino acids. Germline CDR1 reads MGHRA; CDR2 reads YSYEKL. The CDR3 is CASSTGTSGLSSYNEQFF. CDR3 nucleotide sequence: TGCGCCAGCAGCACCGGGACTAGCGGGCTGAGCTCCTACAATGAGCAGTTCTTC.

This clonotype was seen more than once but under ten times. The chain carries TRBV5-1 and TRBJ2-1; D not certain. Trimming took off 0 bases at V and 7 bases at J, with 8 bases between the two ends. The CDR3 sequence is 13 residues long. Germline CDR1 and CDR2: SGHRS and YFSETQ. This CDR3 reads CASSLAAPNEQFF. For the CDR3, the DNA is TGCGCCAGCAGCTTGGCAGCGCCGAATGAGCAGTTCTTC.

The CDR3 DNA sequence: TGTGCCGGCCGGGACAGGGGTAACAATCAGCCCCAGCATTTT. Its protein is CAGRDRGNNQPQHF. The chain combines TRBV6-2 or TRBV6-3 with TRBJ1-5; the match to TRBD1 covers 10 bases. After removal of 11 bases from V and 3 bases from J, the junction contained 7 bases not matched to a gene. CDR1 is MNHEY, CDR2 SVGEGT, per germline. The CDR3 sequence is 14 residues long.

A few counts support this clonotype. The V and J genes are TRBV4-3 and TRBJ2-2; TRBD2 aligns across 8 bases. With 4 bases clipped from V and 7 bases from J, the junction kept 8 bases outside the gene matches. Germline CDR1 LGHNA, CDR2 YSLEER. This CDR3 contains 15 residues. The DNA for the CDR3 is TGCGCCAGCAGCCCGGGAGGGCGGGGTATCGGGGAGCTGTTTTTT. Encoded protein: CASSPGGRGIGELFF.

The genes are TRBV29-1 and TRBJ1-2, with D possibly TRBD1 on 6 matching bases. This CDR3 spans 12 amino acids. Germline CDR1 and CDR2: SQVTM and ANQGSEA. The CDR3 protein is CSSTGLDYGYTF. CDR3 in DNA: TGCTCTAGTACAGGGTTGGACTATGGCTACACCTTC.

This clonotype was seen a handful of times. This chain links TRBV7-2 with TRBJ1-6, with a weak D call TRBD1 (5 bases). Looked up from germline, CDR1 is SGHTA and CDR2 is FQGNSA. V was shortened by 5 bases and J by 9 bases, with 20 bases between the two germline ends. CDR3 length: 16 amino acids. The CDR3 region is CASSRRRDSGASPLHF. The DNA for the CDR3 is TGTGCCAGCAGCCGGCGCAGGGACTCCGGTGCTTCACCCCTCCACTTT.

This CDR3 reads CASSYSGNYEQYV. The CDR3 nucleotides read TGTGCCAGCAGTTACTCTGGGAATTACGAGCAGTACGTC. V gene TRBV6-2 or TRBV6-3 combines with J gene TRBJ2-7; unclear D gene. CDR1 is MNHEY and CDR2 is SVGEGT in the germline V gene. Trimming removed 0 bases at V and 4 bases at J, with 7 bases between. The CDR3 runs to 13 residues.

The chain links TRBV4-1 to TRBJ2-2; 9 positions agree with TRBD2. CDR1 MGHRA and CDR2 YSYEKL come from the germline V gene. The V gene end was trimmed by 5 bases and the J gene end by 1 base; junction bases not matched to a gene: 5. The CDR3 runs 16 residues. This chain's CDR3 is CASSVVAGVNTGELFF. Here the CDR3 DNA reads TGCGCCAGCAGCGTAGTAGCGGGAGTGAACACCGGGGAGCTGTTTTTT.

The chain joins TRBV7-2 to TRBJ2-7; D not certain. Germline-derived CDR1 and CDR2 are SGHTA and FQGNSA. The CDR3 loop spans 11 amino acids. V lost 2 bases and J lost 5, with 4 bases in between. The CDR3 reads CASSLCHEQYV. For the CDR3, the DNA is TGTGCCAGCAGCTTATGCCACGAGCAGTACGTC.

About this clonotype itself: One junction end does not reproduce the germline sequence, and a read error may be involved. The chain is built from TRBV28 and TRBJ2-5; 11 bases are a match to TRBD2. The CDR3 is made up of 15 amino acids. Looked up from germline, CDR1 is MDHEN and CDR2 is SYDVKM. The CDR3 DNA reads TGTGCCAGCACAGCTAGCGGGAGGTCACAAGAGACCCCGTACTTC. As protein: CASTASGRSQETPYF.

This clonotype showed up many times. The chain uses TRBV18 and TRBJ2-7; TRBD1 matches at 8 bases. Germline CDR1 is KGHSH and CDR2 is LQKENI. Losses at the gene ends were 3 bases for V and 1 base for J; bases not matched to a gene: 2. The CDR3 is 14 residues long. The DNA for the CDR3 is TGTGCCAGCTCACCCAGGGGGCATTCCTACGAGCAGTACGTC. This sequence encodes CASSPRGHSYEQYV.

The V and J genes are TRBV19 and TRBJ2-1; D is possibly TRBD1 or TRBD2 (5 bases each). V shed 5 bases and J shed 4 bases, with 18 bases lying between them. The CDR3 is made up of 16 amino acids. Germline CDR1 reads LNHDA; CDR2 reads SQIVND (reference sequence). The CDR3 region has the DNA TGTGCCAGTAGTCGTACCGGGACGTCTCCGTACAATGAGCAGTTCTTC. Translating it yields CASSRTGTSPYNEQFF.

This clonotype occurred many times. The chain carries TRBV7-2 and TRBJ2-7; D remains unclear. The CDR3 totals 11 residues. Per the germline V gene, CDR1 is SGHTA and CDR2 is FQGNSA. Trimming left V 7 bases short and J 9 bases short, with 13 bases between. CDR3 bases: TGTGCCAGCACCTCTAGTGGGCGGCAGTACTTC. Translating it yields CASTSSGRQYF.

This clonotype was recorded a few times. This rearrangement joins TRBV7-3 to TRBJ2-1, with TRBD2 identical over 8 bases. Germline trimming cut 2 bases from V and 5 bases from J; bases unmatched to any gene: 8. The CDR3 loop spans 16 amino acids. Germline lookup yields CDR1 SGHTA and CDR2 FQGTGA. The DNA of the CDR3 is TGTGCCAGCAGCTTACGGCCTAGCGGGTACCACAATGAGCAGTTCTTC. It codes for CASSLRPSGYHNEQFF.

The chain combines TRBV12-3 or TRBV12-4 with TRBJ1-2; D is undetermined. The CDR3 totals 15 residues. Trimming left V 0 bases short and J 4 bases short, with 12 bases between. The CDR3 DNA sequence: TGTGCCAGCAGTTTAGCCCGGCGGACCTTCTATGGCTACACCTTC. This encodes CASSLARRTFYGYTF.

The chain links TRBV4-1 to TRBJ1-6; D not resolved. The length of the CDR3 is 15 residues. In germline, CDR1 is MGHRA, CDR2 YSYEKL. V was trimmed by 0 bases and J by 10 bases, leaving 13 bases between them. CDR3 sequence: CASSQDAGFWSPLHF. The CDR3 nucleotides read TGCGCCAGCAGCCAAGATGCGGGGTTTTGGTCACCCCTCCACTTT.

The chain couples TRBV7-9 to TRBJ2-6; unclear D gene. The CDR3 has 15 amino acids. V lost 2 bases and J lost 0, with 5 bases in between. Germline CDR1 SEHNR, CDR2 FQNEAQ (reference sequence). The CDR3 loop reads CASSLHGSGANVLTF. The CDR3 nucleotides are TGTGCCAGCAGCTTACACGGCTCTGGGGCCAACGTCCTGACTTTC.

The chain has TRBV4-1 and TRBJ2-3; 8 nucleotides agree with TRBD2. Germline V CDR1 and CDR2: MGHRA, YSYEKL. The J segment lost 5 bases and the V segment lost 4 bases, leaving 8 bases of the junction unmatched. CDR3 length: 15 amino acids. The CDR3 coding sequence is TGCGCCAGCAGCCGCTCAGCGGGAGTTGGAGATACGCAGTATTTT. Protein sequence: CASSRSAGVGDTQYF.

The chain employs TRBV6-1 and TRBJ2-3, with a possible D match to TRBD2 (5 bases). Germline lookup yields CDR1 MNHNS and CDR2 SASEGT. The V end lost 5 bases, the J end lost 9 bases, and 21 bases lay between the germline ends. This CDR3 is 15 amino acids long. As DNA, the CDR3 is TGTGCCAGCAGTTATTCGGCGGGTCTTAGTGGGACGCAGTATTTT. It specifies CASSYSAGLSGTQYF.

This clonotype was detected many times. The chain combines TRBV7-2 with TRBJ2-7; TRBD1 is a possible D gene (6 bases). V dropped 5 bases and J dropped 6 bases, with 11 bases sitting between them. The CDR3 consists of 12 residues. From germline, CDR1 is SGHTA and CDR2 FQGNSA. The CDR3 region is CASSLGQFEQYF. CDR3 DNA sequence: TGTGCCAGCAGCCTAGGACAGTTCGAGCAGTACTTC.

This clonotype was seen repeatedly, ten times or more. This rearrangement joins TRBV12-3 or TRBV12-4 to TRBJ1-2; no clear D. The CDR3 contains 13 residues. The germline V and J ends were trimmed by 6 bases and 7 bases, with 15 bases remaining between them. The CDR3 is CASSPHGGSGYTF. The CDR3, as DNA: TGTGCCAGCAGCCCGCACGGAGGGTCTGGCTACACCTTC.

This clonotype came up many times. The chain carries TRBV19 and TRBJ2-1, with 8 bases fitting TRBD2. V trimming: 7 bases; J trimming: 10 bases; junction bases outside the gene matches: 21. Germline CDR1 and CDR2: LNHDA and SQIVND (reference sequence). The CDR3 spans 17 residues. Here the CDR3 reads CASTHITGTRGLEEQFF. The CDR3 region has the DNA TGTGCCAGTACACACATCACCGGGACTAGGGGGTTGGAGGAGCAGTTCTTC.

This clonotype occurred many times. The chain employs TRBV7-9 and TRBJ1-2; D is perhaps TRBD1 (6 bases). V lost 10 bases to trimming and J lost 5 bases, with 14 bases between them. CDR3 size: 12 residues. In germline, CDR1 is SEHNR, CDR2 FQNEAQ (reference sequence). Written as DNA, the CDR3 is TGTGCCACTTCAGGGGCAGGATATGGCTACACCTTC. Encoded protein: CATSGAGYGYTF.

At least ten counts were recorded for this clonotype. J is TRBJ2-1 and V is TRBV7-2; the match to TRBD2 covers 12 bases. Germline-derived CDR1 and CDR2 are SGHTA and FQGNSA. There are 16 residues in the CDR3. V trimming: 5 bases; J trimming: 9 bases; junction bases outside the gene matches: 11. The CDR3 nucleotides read TGTGCCAGCAGCCCCGTCCTAGCTAGCGGGAGGGGTGAGCAGTTCTTC. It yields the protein CASSPVLASGRGEQFF.